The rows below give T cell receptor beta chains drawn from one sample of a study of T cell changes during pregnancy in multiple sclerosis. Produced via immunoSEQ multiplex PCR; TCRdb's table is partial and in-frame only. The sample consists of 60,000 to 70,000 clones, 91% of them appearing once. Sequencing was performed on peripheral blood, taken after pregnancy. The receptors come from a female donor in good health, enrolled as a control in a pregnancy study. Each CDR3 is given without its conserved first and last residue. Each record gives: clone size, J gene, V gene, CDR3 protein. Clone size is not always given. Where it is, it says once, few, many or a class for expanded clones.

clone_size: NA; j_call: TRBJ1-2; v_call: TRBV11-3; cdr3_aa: ASSLGGGSDYGYT
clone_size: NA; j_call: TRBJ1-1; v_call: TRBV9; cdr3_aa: ASSPGSEAEAF
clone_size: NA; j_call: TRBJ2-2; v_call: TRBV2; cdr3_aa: ASSSSGRNTGELF
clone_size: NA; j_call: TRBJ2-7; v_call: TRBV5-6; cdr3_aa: ASSTSDRGNVYEQY
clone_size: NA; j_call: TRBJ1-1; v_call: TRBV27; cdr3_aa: ASSPRQGGFYTEAF
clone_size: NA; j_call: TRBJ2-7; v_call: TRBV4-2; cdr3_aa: ASSQELYSSYEQY
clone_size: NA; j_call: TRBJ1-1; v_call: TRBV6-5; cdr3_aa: ASSNRTAGAF
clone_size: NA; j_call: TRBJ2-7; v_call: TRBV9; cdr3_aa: ASSEHGDRRSPYEQY
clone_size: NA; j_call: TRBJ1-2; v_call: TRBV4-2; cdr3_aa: ASSSQGANYGYT
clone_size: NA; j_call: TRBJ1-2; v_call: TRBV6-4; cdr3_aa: ASSDSAAGRGNYGYT
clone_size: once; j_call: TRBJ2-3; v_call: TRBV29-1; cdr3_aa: SFIAGGRHTQY
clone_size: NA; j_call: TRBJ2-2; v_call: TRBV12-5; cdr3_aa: ASGLATGTENTGELF
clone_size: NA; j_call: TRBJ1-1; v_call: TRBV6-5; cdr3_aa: ASSWDRKGSTEAF
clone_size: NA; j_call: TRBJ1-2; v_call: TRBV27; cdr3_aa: ASSPARGTGGGYT
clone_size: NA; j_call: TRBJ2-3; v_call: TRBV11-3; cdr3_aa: ASSRPVTVTDTQY
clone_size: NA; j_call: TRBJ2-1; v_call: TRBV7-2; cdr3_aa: ASSLRGTGGGNEQF
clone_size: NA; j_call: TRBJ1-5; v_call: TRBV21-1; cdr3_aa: ASSPAEEDSNQPQH
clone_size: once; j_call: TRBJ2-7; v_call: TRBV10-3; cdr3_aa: AITLDSREQY
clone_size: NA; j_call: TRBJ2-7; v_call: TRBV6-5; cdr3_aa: ASRLQGAEEQY
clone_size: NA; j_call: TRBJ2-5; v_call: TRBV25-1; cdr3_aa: ASSEWGTGRETQY
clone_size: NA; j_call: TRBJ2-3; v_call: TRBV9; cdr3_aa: ASSPRAGIITDTQY
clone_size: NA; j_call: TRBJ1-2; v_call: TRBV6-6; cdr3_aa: ASRTDRGPRGYGYT
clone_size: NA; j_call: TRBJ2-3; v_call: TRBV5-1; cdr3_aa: ASSLVLAGNTDTQY
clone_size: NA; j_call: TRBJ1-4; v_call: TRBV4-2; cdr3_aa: ASSQTGGTEKLF
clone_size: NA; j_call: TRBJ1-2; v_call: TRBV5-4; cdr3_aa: ASSSDIGNYGYT
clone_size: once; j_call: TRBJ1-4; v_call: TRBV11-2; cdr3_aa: ASSFSLNRVEDEKLF
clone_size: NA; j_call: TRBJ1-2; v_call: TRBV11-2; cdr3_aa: ASTGVGTPNYGYT
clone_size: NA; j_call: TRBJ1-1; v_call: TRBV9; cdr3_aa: ASSRTGGRTEAF
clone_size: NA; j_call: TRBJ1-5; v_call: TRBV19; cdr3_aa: ASSIGGYSNQPQH
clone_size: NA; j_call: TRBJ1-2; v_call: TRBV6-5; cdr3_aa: ASSYSSSHGYT
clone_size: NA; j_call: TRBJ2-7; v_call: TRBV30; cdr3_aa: AWSVQGYEQY
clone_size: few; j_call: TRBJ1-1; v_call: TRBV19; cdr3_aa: ASSVRTGVAGNTEAF
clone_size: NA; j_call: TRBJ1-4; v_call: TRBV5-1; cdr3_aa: ASSLEGQRNEKLF
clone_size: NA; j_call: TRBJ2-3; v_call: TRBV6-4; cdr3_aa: ASSGSLAGGADTQY
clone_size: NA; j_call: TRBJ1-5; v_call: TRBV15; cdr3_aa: ATSRGGQGVAQPQH
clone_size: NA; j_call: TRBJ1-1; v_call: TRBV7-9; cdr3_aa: ASSPWTVPNTEAF
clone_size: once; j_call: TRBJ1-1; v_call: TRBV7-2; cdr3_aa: ASSLVYGDTEAF
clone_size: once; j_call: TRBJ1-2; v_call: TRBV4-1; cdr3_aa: ASSPFLNYNYGYT